These 23 T cell receptor beta chains originate from one sample sequenced in a study of control samples from healthy donors and cancer patients (dated by TCRdb to 2019 to 2021). The library came from the immunoSEQ multiplex PCR assay. Held by TCRdb, this immuneACCESS table contains in-frame sequences only and omits some clones. Under half of the omission traces to an unresolved V gene where checked; the cause of the rest is unknown. The sample contains fewer than 60,000 clones, approximately 95% of them found a single time. The ten largest clones represent 2.4% of the sample. The sequenced sample consisted of blood. The receptors were sampled from a man aged 30-40 years in good health.

J is TRBJ2-3 and V is TRBV5-1; 9 positions agree with TRBD2. The CDR3 loop spans 16 amino acids. CDR1 is SGHRS and CDR2 is YFSETQ in the germline V gene. V lost 4 bases, J lost 3 bases, and 9 bases stayed unmatched. The CDR3 sequence: CASSGLSGSGTDTQYF. The CDR3 DNA sequence: TGCGCCAGCAGCGGCCTTAGCGGGAGCGGGACAGATACGCAGTATTTT.

The chain links TRBV30 to TRBJ2-7; 8 bases map to TRBD2. J gave up 1 base and V 2 bases, and 10 bases lay outside the gene matches. In germline, CDR1 is GTSNPN, CDR2 SVGIG (reference sequence). The CDR3 length is 16 residues. DNA of the CDR3: TGTGCCTGGAGTTCATCCAGGACTAGCCGATCCTACGAGCAGTACTTC. Translating gives CAWSSSRTSRSYEQYF.

V and J are TRBV5-8 and TRBJ2-3, with 12 bases that match TRBD2. V trimming: 2 bases; J trimming: 7 bases; junction bases outside the gene matches: 5. The CDR3 consists of 15 residues. CDR1 SGHTS and CDR2 YDEGEE come from the germline V gene. The DNA of the CDR3 is TGTGCCAGCAGCTTCCGACTAGCGGGAGCTCATACGCAGTATTTT. This codes for CASSFRLAGAHTQYF.

This sequence joins TRBV5-1 and TRBJ2-1; TRBD2 agrees at 9 bases. The V gene end was trimmed by 3 bases and the J gene end by 8 bases; junction bases not matched to a gene: 12. Germline-derived CDR1 and CDR2 are SGHRS and YFSETQ. The CDR3 consists of 16 residues. The CDR3 reads CASSSGTSWEYDEQFF. CDR3 DNA sequence: TGCGCCAGCAGCTCAGGGACTAGCTGGGAGTACGATGAGCAGTTCTTC.

CDR3 DNA sequence: TGTGCCAGCAGCCGATTACAGGGAAGGGCTTTCTTT. It encodes CASSRLQGRAFF. The chain has TRBV6-5 and TRBJ1-1; maybe TRBD1 (6 bases). Looked up from germline, CDR1 is MNHEY and CDR2 is SVGAGI. V was clipped by 6 bases and J by 11 bases, with 16 bases between them. This CDR3 is 12 amino acids long.

The chain combines TRBV6-2 or TRBV6-3 with TRBJ1-5, with a weak D call TRBD1 (6 bases). This CDR3 spans 15 amino acids. In germline, CDR1 is MNHEY, CDR2 SVGEGT. Trimming took off 3 bases at V and 2 bases at J, with 11 bases between the two ends. The CDR3 DNA reads TGTGCCAGCAGTTATCAATGGACAGGCAATCAGCCCCAGCATTTT. Residues: CASSYQWTGNQPQHF.

The J gene is TRBJ1-5, the V gene TRBV28, with D possibly TRBD1 on 5 matching bases. Germline-derived CDR1 and CDR2 are MDHEN and SYDVKM. The CDR3 is 15 amino acids. V was shortened by 3 bases and J by 0 bases, with 9 bases between the two germline ends. The CDR3 is CASSLGQYSNQPQHF. As DNA, the CDR3 is TGTGCCAGCAGTTTGGGGCAGTATAGCAATCAGCCCCAGCATTTT.

This clone was recorded once. This chain uses TRBV29-1 with TRBJ2-2; unclear D gene. CDR1 and CDR2 from the germline V gene are SQVTM and ANQGSEA. The germline V and J ends were trimmed by 7 bases and 3 bases, with 9 bases remaining between them. The CDR3 length is 12 residues. The DNA for the CDR3 is TGCAGCGCCCATTCCGACACCGGGGAGCTGTTTTTT. Residues: CSAHSDTGELFF.

This chain connects TRBV6-5 to TRBJ2-1; the match to TRBD1 covers 7 bases. After removal of 6 bases from V and 0 bases from J, the junction contained 2 bases not matched to a gene. This CDR3 is 14 amino acids long. CDR1 and CDR2 (germline): MNHEY, SVGAGI. In DNA, the CDR3 is TGTGCCAGCAGCCACAGGGGCTCCTACAATGAGCAGTTCTTC. This sequence encodes CASSHRGSYNEQFF.

The chain joins TRBV2 to TRBJ1-3; 9 nucleotides agree with TRBD1. Germline CDR1 is SNHLY and CDR2 is FYNNEI. The CDR3 runs to 14 residues. J was trimmed by 5 bases and V by 6 bases; bases with no gene match: 5. The CDR3 loop reads CASRLGQGRNTIYF. CDR3 DNA: TGTGCCAGCAGACTCGGACAGGGGAGAAACACCATATATTTT. Together with reference TRBV2 and TRBJ1-3, the CDR3 gives the full variable domain: EPEVTQTPSHQVTQMGQEVILRCVPISNHLYFYWYRQILGQKVEFLVSFYNNEISEKSEIFDDQFSVERPDGSNFTLKIRSTKLEDSAMYFCASRLGQGRNTIYFGEGSWLTVV.

The J gene is TRBJ2-5, the V gene TRBV10-3; the D gene is possibly TRBD1 (5 bases). The CDR3 runs 13 residues. V was pared by 3 bases and J by 5 bases, with 10 bases between. Germline lookup yields CDR1 ENHRY and CDR2 SYGVKD. CDR3 loop: CAISDLTEETQYF. As DNA, the CDR3 is TGTGCCATCAGTGACCTGACAGAGGAGACCCAGTACTTC.

V gene TRBV13 combines with J gene TRBJ2-7; D gene uncertain. This CDR3 contains 14 residues. Trimming left V 0 bases short and J 0 bases short, with 6 bases between. CDR1 and CDR2 from the germline V gene are PRHDT and FYEKMQ (reference sequence). The CDR3 region has the DNA TGTGCCAGCAGCTTAGGATCCAGCTCCTACGAGCAGTACTTC. It is translated as CASSLGSSSYEQYF.

The rearrangement joins TRBV7-9 to TRBJ1-5; D gene unclear. Germline V gene sequence: CDR1 SEHNR, CDR2 FQNEAQ (reference sequence). The CDR3 runs 12 residues. Between the trimmed V and J ends, which lost 8 bases and 1 base, there was a span of 6 bases. CDR3 coding DNA: TGTGCCAGCTCCACAAGCAATCAGCCCCAGCATTTT. It codes for CASSTSNQPQHF. The variable domain in full, completed from reference TRBV7-9 and TRBJ1-5, reads DTGVSQNPRHKITKRGQNVTFRCDPISEHNRLYWYRQTLGQGPEFLTYFQNEAQLEKSRLLSDRFSAERPKGSFSTLEIQRTEQGDSAMYLCASSTSNQPQHFGDGTRLSIL.

V gene TRBV6-5 combines with J gene TRBJ1-2, with unresolved D. CDR1 and CDR2 from the germline V gene are MNHEY and SVGAGI. The CDR3 sequence is 13 residues long. The V end lost 4 bases, the J end lost 5 bases, and 11 bases lay between the germline ends. The CDR3 here is CASSSPWSYGYTF. DNA for the CDR3: TGTGCCAGCAGTTCCCCGTGGAGTTATGGCTACACCTTC.

The rearrangement uses TRBV19 and TRBJ1-5; TRBD1 matches 7 bases. This CDR3 is built from 14 residues. The V gene's germline CDR1 is LNHDA and CDR2 SQIVND (reference sequence). Germline trimming cut 7 bases from V and 3 bases from J; bases unmatched to any gene: 6. The CDR3 DNA follows: TGTGCCAGTACGACCGGGACAGACAATCAGCCCCAGCATTTT. Amino acids: CASTTGTDNQPQHF.

This chain joins TRBV5-4 and TRBJ1-1; no reliable D call. V gave up 4 bases and J gave up 1 base, with 5 bases separating them. The germline V gene has CDR1 SGHNT and CDR2 YYREEE (reference sequence). The CDR3 is 12 residues long. In DNA form, the CDR3 reads TGTGCCAGCAGCACCCGGAACACTGAAGCTTTCTTT. Its translation: CASSTRNTEAFF.

The chain uses TRBV6-5 and TRBJ1-4, with unresolved D. V was clipped by 11 bases and J by 3 bases, with 13 bases between them. Germline lookup yields CDR1 MNHEY and CDR2 SVGAGI. The CDR3 sequence is 13 residues long. Written as DNA, the CDR3 is TGTGCCTCAAAAAGGGTATCTAATGAAAAACTGTTTTTT. The encoded protein is CASKRVSNEKLFF.

The chain couples TRBV6-5 to TRBJ2-3; 13 nucleotides line up with TRBD2. This CDR3 comprises 15 residues. The ends lost 8 bases at V and 4 bases at J; junction bases unmatched: 6. CDR1 MNHEY and CDR2 SVGAGI come from the germline V gene. The CDR3 DNA reads as TGTGCCAGCGGATCACTAGCGGGAGGGTCAGATACGCAGTATTTT. It encodes CASGSLAGGSDTQYF.

The chain links TRBV6-4 to TRBJ1-5; 7 bases fit TRBD1. The CDR3 runs 13 residues. V lost 5 bases to trimming and J lost 7 bases; unmatched junction nucleotides: 5. CDR1 is MRHNA, CDR2 SNTAGT, per germline. The CDR3 DNA is TGTGCCAGCAGTTCTGACAGGGAACAGCCCCAGCATTTT. This translates into CASSSDREQPQHF.

The genes are TRBV5-1 and TRBJ1-1; TRBD1 might be the D (5 bases). Germline lookup yields CDR1 SGHRS and CDR2 YFSETQ. V was cut by 4 bases and J by 6 bases, with 16 bases left in between. This CDR3 contains 14 residues. For the CDR3, the DNA is TGCGCCAGCAGCCTAACATCTCAGGGCTCTGAAGCTTTCTTT. As protein: CASSLTSQGSEAFF.

The chain combines TRBV3-1 (or the pseudogene TRBV3-2) with TRBJ2-7; D is perhaps TRBD1 or TRBD2 (6 bases each). CDR1 is LGHDT, CDR2 YNNKEL, per germline (reference sequence). This CDR3 contains 14 residues. V lost 3 bases to trimming and J lost 3 bases, with 12 bases between them. In DNA form, the CDR3 reads TGTGCCAGCAGCCAGGGGGGACACATCTACGAGCAGTACTTC. Residues: CASSQGGHIYEQYF.

The chain uses TRBV18 and TRBJ2-1; 9 bases are shared with TRBD2. Per germline, CDR1 KGHSH and CDR2 LQKENI. V trimming: 4 bases; J trimming: 8 bases; junction bases outside the gene matches: 3. The CDR3 extends over 13 amino acids. The CDR3 here is CASSLRTSDEQFF. In DNA, the CDR3 is TGTGCCAGCTCACTGAGGACTAGCGATGAGCAGTTCTTC.

The chain links TRBV28 to TRBJ1-6; D is possibly TRBD1 (6 bases). Trimming pared 6 bases from V and 9 bases from J, leaving 12 bases between. This CDR3 spans 13 amino acids. Germline values: CDR1 MDHEN, CDR2 SYDVKM. The CDR3 sequence: CASSDRRFSPLHF. The DNA for the CDR3 is TGTGCCAGCAGCGACAGGAGGTTTTCACCCCTCCACTTT.